This TCR beta chain was observed in a study of cytomegalovirus exposure and HLA in healthy donors (dated by TCRdb to the late 2010s). At the level of the whole study: An earlier analysis of some 620 of the donors reported 276 Gb of sequence data and 95 million to 130 million unique TCR beta sequences obtained from about 179 million T cells. Roughly 320 gigabases of sequencing data and roughly 81 million unique TCR sequences made up an early release that covered approximately 700 HLA-typed donors. Of the approximately 400 genotyped donors, approximately 83% fell in the genetic ancestry cluster associated with self-reported Caucasian donors. The study aimed to test whether cataloging public T cell receptors could reveal signatures of past pathogen exposure. The T cell repertoires of 670 or so subjects were profiled by immunosequencing and related to cytomegalovirus serostatus. A separate validation cohort of over a hundred different subjects was used in addition to the approximately 670-subject first cohort. The study combined high-throughput TCR immunosequencing, statistical association of individual TCRs with disease status, and machine learning to predict cytomegalovirus infection status. To study patterns of TCR occurrence, a later analysis re-analyzed previously published TCR beta repertoires from around 660 donors and added high-resolution HLA genotyping. The later analysis used no new phenotypic data to find candidate immune exposures, relying instead on TCR beta sequences and their occurrence across donors. An earlier analysis of 587 of the donors used high-throughput TCR beta sequencing to judge whether each TCR beta V gene segment behaved as functional or pseudogenic. Donor age, sex, ethnicity and CMV serostatus were collected together with the repertoire data. A later genetic analysis used genome-wide SNP genotypes for about 65% of the 666 donors, treating that subset as a discovery cohort. Every discovery cohort repertoire had been produced on one sequencing platform. Both class I and class II loci were covered by HLA typing, at four-digit resolution. The number of donors typed differed by locus, with 629-630 for A, B, C, DRB1 and DQB1, over 500 for DQA1, 606 for DPA1, and 400 to 490 for DPB1. Four or five DR-DQ haplotypes were handled as single units for association and clustering because linkage in the cohort was strong. Among 350 to 400 genotyped donors of the cohort, an average of about 240,000 unique TCR beta nucleotide sequences were sequenced per donor, roughly 18% of them non-productive.

Remarks on this clone: The specificity of this receptor is unknown. Base quality data are lacking; no much larger clone is found one base away.

Here V drops 2 bases and J drops 4 bases, and the junction holds 8 bases not matched to any gene. The CDR3, cysteine through phenylalanine, is 15 amino acids long. Only CDR3 DNA remains: 45 bases, in frame from the first base. Looking up the germline V gene yields CDR1 SGHRS and CDR2 YFSETQ. In total, around 600 healthy bone marrow donors made up the cohort. At the time of sampling, all cohort members were nominally healthy, though unrecorded immune exposures were likely present. The donor was CMV seropositive and belonged to the group of 250 to 300 seropositive cohort members. A peripheral blood sample was provided by each donor, and peripheral blood mononuclear cells were used for TCR beta sequencing. Genomic DNA was extracted from the blood cell samples with the Qiagen DNeasy Blood Extraction Kit. The study at large found these results: In a later analysis, most CMV-associated TCR beta chains were found to appear HLA-restricted, with HLA associations seemingly driven largely by CMV exposure. The authors suggested that the approach could potentially be generalized to other disease states and immunological phenotypes. A later genetic analysis reported fewer N-insertions in productive TCRs among donors in an Asian-associated ancestry cluster than the approximately 670-donor mean. Across donors, most TCR sequences were observed very rarely, whereas some public TCRs were present in many individuals. Over 15 rarely observed V segments, including chromosome 9 orphons, were excluded from the earlier analysis of some 590 of the donors because counts were too low. A total of roughly 160 TCR beta chains were listed by the study as associated with cytomegalovirus. Because HLA typing was unavailable for some donors at each locus, only the typed subset was used in association tests. For the cohort, immune exposure information was limited to CMV serostatus. Linkage disequilibrium might explain the correlated functional status among segregating V segments, but an unknown experimental factor could not be ruled out. A further reported finding was that TCR beta sequences accurately predicted the HLA-A and HLA-B alleles for most subjects in the first cohort. A cluster of highly shared sequence variants was judged likely to represent a technical artifact of the sequencing pipeline. In a later analysis, TCR association rates were found to vary across HLA loci, with the most associated TCRs seen for DRB1 alleles and the fewest for HLA-C alleles. When HLA alleles, especially DR and DQ, strongly co-occurred, attributing TCR associations to individual alleles was difficult. At a false discovery rate of 0.05, a later analysis linked under 20,000 TCR beta sequences to specific HLA alleles. Some IMGT-functional V segments, including TRBV6-2 and TRBV6-3, could not be told apart with the 87-base-pair reads, so those segments were excluded. This cohort had only TCR beta chains sequenced, and the lack of alpha or paired-chain data limited which features could be detected. A later genetic analysis associated a missense DCLRE1C variant with V-gene and J-gene trimming of TCR beta chains, and an independent cohort replicated the association. In a later analysis, several top co-occurrence clusters were reported to appear linked to parvovirus B19, influenza, CMV and Epstein-Barr virus. In a later analysis, HLA-associated TCR beta chains showed more clonal expansion and lower generation probabilities than non-associated chains that were equally common. Sequencing depth was assumed to be roughly uniform across donors in the presence/absence analyses, though that assumption may not hold. The classifier was reported to diagnose cytomegalovirus status with high specificity and sensitivity in both the original cohort and the validation cohort. In an earlier analysis of several hundred of the donors, most TCR beta V segments were observed in productive rearrangements about 90% or about 30% of the time, broadly matching IMGT annotations. In vitro tests confirmed that three of the cytomegalovirus-associated TCR beta chains recognize cytomegalovirus antigens.

Receptor libraries were prepared by the immunoSEQ multiplex PCR assay. For the multiplex PCR, a mixture combining 60 forward primers for TCR Vbeta segments and 13 reverse primers for TCR Jbeta segments was used. The CDR3 region of rearranged TCR beta genes was amplified from genomic DNA with a multiplex PCR assay. On the Illumina HiSeq System, the amplified TCR beta libraries were sequenced as 87-base-pair reads. Per the authors' processing: A later analysis tallied tens of millions of unique TCR beta chains across the 700 or so repertoires, and some 12 million of those chains were shared by two or more donors. Raw reads were error-corrected and collapsed into unique sequences with a nearest-neighbor algorithm that merged closely related sequences to remove PCR and sequencing errors. V, D and J gene segments were assigned by aligning CDR3 sequences to IMGT reference sequences. For a sequence to be retained, a match of at least six nucleotides to both a V gene segment and a J gene segment was required. Rearrangements were called productive when the CDR3 lacked stop codons and stayed in frame with V and J; all others were non-productive. CDR3 was defined according to IMGT convention as the region running from the second conserved V-encoded cysteine to the conserved J-encoded phenylalanine. The earlier analysis of a few hundred of the donors excluded any sequence lacking an unambiguous match to a single V gene segment. In an earlier analysis of more than 500 of the donors, a V segment was called functional when productive rearrangements were above 56.7%, and segregating when the standard deviation between donors exceeded 5%. To diagnose cytomegalovirus status from the catalog of TCR beta chain sequences, a statistical classification framework was built. In a later analysis, V and J genes were assigned by comparing TCR nucleotide sequences against IMGT/GENE-DB human TR gene sequences. A later analysis assigned CDR3 sequences and most-parsimonious VDJ recombination scenarios with the TCRdist pipeline. In a later analysis, each TCR beta chain was defined by its CDR3 amino acid sequence together with its V-gene family, and reads without a unique V-gene family were excluded. As a way to deal with suspected cross-contamination and a sequencing artifact, a later analysis dropped hundreds of nucleotide sequences that were highly shared and had low generation probability. In a later analysis, a clonal expansion index for each public chain was calculated from normalized within-repertoire ranks of inferred template counts. In a later analysis, generation probabilities were computed with a VDJ recombination model fitted to out-of-frame rearrangements, and the resulting probabilities were checked against IGoR. A later analysis scored TCR-TCR, TCR-HLA and TCR-CMV co-occurrence with hypergeometric tests, applying a repertoire-size bias correction to TCR pairs. In a later analysis, false discovery rates were estimated by permuting HLA or CMV assignments 20 times. A later analysis grouped co-occurring TCRs with DBSCAN, adding TCRdist sequence similarity when clustering within HLA-allele-positive subsets. Co-occurrence clustering excluded repertoires with fewer than 30,000 or more than 120,000 public chains, plus five with anomalous nucleotide sharing. Sourced from immuneACCESS, this table was stored by TCRdb with only in-frame sequences that have V and J called. A share of the clones is absent; for the studies checked, an unresolved V gene accounts for under half, and the remainder has no known explanation. V, J and clone size are taken as reported in that table, and D and trimming were inferred from the DNA itself. The sample data list 150,000 to 200,000 clones, and about 79% of these were observed just once. Clones ranked in the top ten supply just under 1% of the sample.

The receptor was isolated from a woman aged 50 to 60 in good health and CMV-seropositive. The sequenced material came from PBMCs. The V and J genes are TRBV5-1 and TRBJ2-7, with TRBD1 identical over 8 junction bases. The CDR3 corresponds to CASSFPGQEFYEQYF. The nucleotides read TGCGCCAGCAGCTTCCCGGGACAGGAGTTTTACGAGCAGTACTTC. Joined to the reference TRBV5-1 and TRBJ2-7 proteins, this CDR3 gives the full variable domain: KAGVTQTPRYLIKTRGQQVTLSCSPISGHRSVSWYQQTPGQGLQFLFEYFSETQRNKGNFPGRFSGRQFSNSRSEMNVSTLELGDSALYLCASSFPGQEFYEQYFGPGTRLTVT.